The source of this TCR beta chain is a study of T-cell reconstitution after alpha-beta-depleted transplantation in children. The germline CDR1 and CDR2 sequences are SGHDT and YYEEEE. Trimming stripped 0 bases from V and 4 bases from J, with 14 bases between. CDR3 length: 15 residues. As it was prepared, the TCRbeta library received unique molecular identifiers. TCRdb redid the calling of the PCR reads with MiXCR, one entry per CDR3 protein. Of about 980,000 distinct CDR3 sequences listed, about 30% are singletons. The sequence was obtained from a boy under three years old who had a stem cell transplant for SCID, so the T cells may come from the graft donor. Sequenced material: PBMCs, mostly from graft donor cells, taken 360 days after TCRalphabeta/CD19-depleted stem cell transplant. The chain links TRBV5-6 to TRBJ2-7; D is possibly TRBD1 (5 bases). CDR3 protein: CASSLEGAPLYEQYF. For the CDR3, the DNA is TGTGCCAGCAGCTTGGAAGGGGCCCCCCTTTACGAGCAGTACTTC.